This is a list of T cell receptor beta chains from one sample in a study of cytomegalovirus exposure and HLA in healthy donors. Only in-frame clones appear in the TCRdb table, and some are missing; sequencing was by immunoSEQ multiplex PCR. The sample lists some 180,000 clones; about 83% were seen once. Sequencing used PBMCs. The source of these receptors is a female donor in good health and CMV-seronegative. The conserved cysteine and the conserved F or W are not part of the CDR3 here. Size is stated for part of the rows, as once, few or many counts, or as a class when the clone is expanded.

NA	TRBV15	TRBJ1-1	ATSSPGQTNTEAF
NA	TRBV10-1	TRBJ2-5	ASFGGRGGRQETQY
few	TRBV2	TRBJ2-5	ASSDFTGTQRAETQY
NA	TRBV6-5	TRBJ2-1	ASSEGRGLNEQF
few	TRBV27	TRBJ2-6	ASSASGPGANVLT
few	TRBV5-4	TRBJ2-1	ASSSRASGYYNEQF
NA	TRBV9	TRBJ2-2	ASSIGTSGSAGELF
NA	TRBV11-2	TRBJ2-3	ASRQRITDTQY
NA	TRBV6-5	TRBJ1-5	ASSSDRDQPQH
NA	TRBV4-2	TRBJ1-3	ASSQGGSRNTIY
NA	TRBV6-6	TRBJ1-6	ASRREGNSPLH
NA	TRBV27	TRBJ2-3	ASRTSRTRTDTQY
NA	TRBV6-1	TRBJ2-5	ASSDFRGRQETQY
NA	TRBV10-1	TRBJ1-1	ASRSYPGQVNTEAF
many	TRBV28	TRBJ1-6	ASSPGTPSTPLH
NA	TRBV7-2	TRBJ1-5	ASSLVAGDNQPQH
NA	TRBV12-5	TRBJ2-3	ASGLTPPSADTQY
few	TRBV7-2	TRBJ2-7	ASSFNYEQY
NA	TRBV30	TRBJ2-5	AWSILGQETQY
NA	TRBV18	NA	ASSPGGNNYEQY
NA	TRBV5-4	TRBJ2-2	ASSLARTGELF
NA	TRBV11-3	TRBJ2-7	ASSSLPGQGAYEQY
NA	TRBV9	TRBJ2-5	ASSVGTSGETQY
few	TRBV30	NA	ASTVVDNTYEQY
NA	TRBV6-6	TRBJ2-1	ASSSSGGVYNEQF
NA	TRBV7-6	TRBJ2-5	ASSSGQGARETQY
NA	TRBV6-6	TRBJ1-1	ATHRVAEAF
NA	TRBV6-1	TRBJ2-3	ASTGLAGGTDTQY
NA	TRBV27	TRBJ2-1	ASSLGTRGRNEQF
NA	TRBV5-1	TRBJ1-4	ASSSLGATNEKLF
NA	TRBV5-8	TRBJ2-3	ASSLAGGPGADTQY
few	TRBV7-2	TRBJ1-1	ASNSPPNTEAF
NA	TRBV14	TRBJ1-6	ASSQVPVGRNSPLH
NA	TRBV2	TRBJ2-1	ASSDRGGGSYNEQF
NA	TRBV18	TRBJ2-1	ASSTRGQGAIAAIYNEQF
NA	TRBV11-3	TRBJ2-1	ASSSTGLSYNEQF